The next 28 T cell receptor beta chains were all read from a single sample in a study of CD8+CD57+ T cells in acquired aplastic anemia. Using genomic DNA as the template, TCR beta VDJ and CDR3 profiling was carried out. TCRdb independently ran MiXCR on the reads; one entry per CDR3 protein. The sample lists 120,000 or so distinct CDR3 sequences; about 60% were seen once. Sequencing involved patients with CD8+CD57+ cell expansion previously shown by flow cytometry. Material: sorted CD4+, CD8+, or CD8+CD57+ T cells (not recorded which) from PBMCs. The source is a human donor with aplastic anemia.

As concerns this clonotype: Given a much more abundant clone one base away, this may be a read error. This chain uses TRBV20-1 with TRBJ2-1; 9 bases are shared with TRBD2. This CDR3 comprises 18 residues. J gave up 9 bases and V 2 bases, and 20 bases lay outside the gene matches. Germline CDR1 and CDR2: DFQATT and SNEGSKA (reference sequence). CDR3 DNA sequence: TGCAGTGCTAGAAGTCCCACGAGGGGGACTAGCAGGAGTATTGAGCAGTTCTTC. Translation gives CSARSPTRGTSRSIEQFF.

This clonotype was counted only a few times. This sequence joins TRBV10-2 and TRBJ2-2, with 7 bases matching TRBD2. The CDR3 is 14 amino acids. V lost 5 bases to trimming and J lost 3 bases; unmatched junction nucleotides: 3. The germline V gene encodes CDR1 WSHSY and CDR2 SAAADI. The CDR3 bases are TGCGCCAGCAGTAACGGGGGGTACACCGGGGAGCTGTTTTTT. Amino acids: CASSNGGYTGELFF.

This rearrangement joins TRBV14 to TRBJ2-7; maybe TRBD1 (6 bases). Trimming took 5 bases from V and 4 from J, leaving 9 bases between them. From germline, CDR1 is SGHDN and CDR2 FVKESK. This CDR3 has 12 amino acids. This CDR3 is CASSGRGYEQYF. DNA for the CDR3: TGTGCCAGCAGCGGCAGGGGATACGAGCAGTACTTC.

This sequence joins TRBV20-1 and TRBJ2-1, with 9 nucleotides matching TRBD2. There are 15 residues in the CDR3. Germline V gene sequence: CDR1 DFQATT, CDR2 SNEGSKA (reference sequence). V lost 6 bases, J lost 1 base, and 7 bases stayed unmatched. The chain's CDR3 is CSARSGRTSYNEQFF. For the CDR3, the DNA is TGCAGTGCGAGGAGCGGGAGGACTTCCTACAATGAGCAGTTCTTC.

V usage is TRBV10-3 and J usage is TRBJ1-2; D is unclear. The length of the CDR3 is 15 residues. Germline V gives CDR1 ENHRY, CDR2 SYGVKD. Trimming removed 6 bases at V and 4 bases at J, with 18 bases between. The CDR3 protein is CAIRGSSTQLYGYTF. Here the CDR3 DNA reads TGTGCCATCAGGGGGTCCTCGACACAACTCTATGGCTACACCTTC.

The chain has TRBV7-2 and TRBJ2-3; D ambiguous. Trimming took 5 bases from V and 4 from J, leaving 7 bases between them. Germline V lookup: CDR1 SGHTA, CDR2 FQGNSA. This CDR3 contains 12 residues. In DNA, the CDR3 is TGTGCCAGCAGCCCTCAATCAGATACGCAGTATTTT. Translation: CASSPQSDTQYF.

At least ten counts were recorded for this clonotype. This chain links TRBV30 with TRBJ2-7; a possible D gene is TRBD1 (5 bases). The CDR3 consists of 11 residues. The germline gives CDR1 GTSNPN, CDR2 SVGIG (reference sequence). The V gene lost 0 bases and the J gene lost 6 bases, with 6 bases spanning the gap. The CDR3 DNA reads as TGTGCCTGGAGTGTAGGGGCCGAGCAGTACTTC. Protein sequence: CAWSVGAEQYF.

This clonotype was seen a few times. The V and J genes are TRBV10-3 and TRBJ1-3, with D possibly matching TRBD1 (5 bases). The CDR3 contains 14 residues. Germline CDR1 is ENHRY and CDR2 is SYGVKD. The V and J ends lost 3 bases and 4 bases respectively, with 10 bases between them. CDR3 in DNA: TGTGCCATCAGTGACGGGGGTTCAGGAAACACCATATATTTT. Amino acids: CAISDGGSGNTIYF.

V usage is TRBV2 and J usage is TRBJ1-5; 8 nucleotides line up with TRBD1. The CDR3 has 14 amino acids. From germline, CDR1 is SNHLY and CDR2 FYNNEI. Losses at the gene ends were 8 bases for V and 5 bases for J; bases not matched to a gene: 8. The CDR3 nucleotides read TGTGCCAGCTCTCGACTGACAGGGGATCAGCCCCAGCATTTT. Translation: CASSRLTGDQPQHF.

This chain connects TRBV10-3 to TRBJ1-2; a weak D match, TRBD1 (6 bases). Deletions cut 3 bases from V and 4 bases from J, with 18 bases between. Germline-derived CDR1 and CDR2 are ENHRY and SYGVKD. The CDR3 contains 16 residues. CDR3 amino acids: CAISDYDRLGLYGYTF. The CDR3 nucleotides are TGTGCCATCAGTGACTACGACAGGCTCGGTCTCTATGGCTACACCTTC.

This chain joins TRBV20-1 and TRBJ1-2; unclear D gene. Germline values: CDR1 DFQATT, CDR2 SNEGSKA (reference sequence). The CDR3 totals 12 residues. Trimming stripped 1 base from V and 8 bases from J, with 11 bases between. The CDR3 nucleotides read TGCAGTGCTAGAGTTTTGGGCACAGGCTACACCTTC. Protein: CSARVLGTGYTF.

This clonotype showed up just once. The rearrangement links TRBV10-1 to TRBJ2-1; 8 bases map to TRBD2. The CDR3 runs 16 residues. Per germline, CDR1 WNHNN and CDR2 SYGVQD (reference sequence). V lost 4 bases, J lost 5 bases, and 10 bases stayed unmatched. This chain's CDR3 is CASSAPRRGDHNEQFF. CDR3 sequence (DNA): TGCGCCAGCAGTGCGCCCCGGCGGGGGGACCACAATGAGCAGTTCTTC.

The CDR3 region has the DNA TGTGCCAGCAGTTCCGGTTTCGGCTACACCTTC. Encoded protein: CASSSGFGYTF. V usage is TRBV6-2 or TRBV6-3 and J usage is TRBJ1-2; D is unclear. CDR3 length: 11 amino acids. Trimming removed 4 bases from V and 8 bases from J, with 8 bases in between. CDR1 and CDR2 (germline): MNHEY, SVGEGT.

This chain joins TRBV29-1 and TRBJ2-5, with D unclear. The CDR3 is 13 amino acids. V gave up 4 bases and J gave up 0 bases, with 9 bases separating them. The germline gives CDR1 SQVTM, CDR2 ANQGSEA. The CDR3 DNA sequence: TGCAGCGTTGTTGGACGGCACCAAGAGACCCAGTACTTC. It specifies CSVVGRHQETQYF. Full variable domain (rest looked up from reference TRBV29-1 and TRBJ2-5): SAVISQKPSRDICQRGTSLTIQCQVDSQVTMMFWYRQQPGQSLTLIATANQGSEATYESGFVIDKFPISRPNLTFSTLTVSNMSPEDSSIYLCSVVGRHQETQYFGPGTRLLVL.

The chain links TRBV4-2 to TRBJ2-7; D may be TRBD1 or TRBD2 (5 bases each). The CDR3 is 16 residues long. V lost 1 base and J 6 bases, leaving 19 bases between the germline ends. Germline CDR1 LGHNA, CDR2 YNFKEQ. CDR3 residues: CASSQGLGVERIEQYF. The CDR3 DNA reads as TGTGCCAGCAGCCAAGGGTTAGGGGTAGAGCGGATCGAGCAGTACTTC.

The CDR3 protein is CSARLGQGGTDTQYF. The CDR3, as DNA: TGCAGTGCTAGACTCGGGCAGGGCGGCACAGATACGCAGTATTTT. This chain connects TRBV20-1 to TRBJ2-3, with D possibly TRBD1 on 5 matching bases. Trimming stripped 2 bases from V and 1 base from J, with 13 bases between. The germline CDR1 and CDR2 sequences are DFQATT and SNEGSKA (reference sequence). The CDR3 length is 15 residues.

Note on this clonotype: An end of the junction differs from the germline gene, which may be a read error. The V call is TRBV20-1, the J call TRBJ1-4; D call uncertain. The CDR3 has 13 residues. Germline lookup yields CDR1 DFQATT and CDR2 SNEGSKA (reference sequence). CDR3 region: CGAPVATNEKLFF. CDR3 coding DNA: TGCGGTGCTCCGGTTGCAACTAATGAAAAACTGTTTTTT.

This clonotype has at least ten counts. The chain joins TRBV3-1 to TRBJ2-5, with 8 bases aligning to TRBD2. The CDR3 runs 15 residues. In germline, CDR1 is LGHDT, CDR2 YNNKEL (reference sequence). J was trimmed by 4 bases and V by 1 base; bases with no gene match: 5. The CDR3 DNA sequence: TGTGCCAGCAGCCAAGGTATAGCGGGGCTAGAGACCCAGTACTTC. This translates into CASSQGIAGLETQYF.

This clonotype occurred many times. The chain has TRBV19 and TRBJ2-3; D remains unclear. The CDR3 spans 13 residues. Germline V gene lookup returns CDR1 LNHDA and CDR2 SQIVND (reference sequence). Trimming stripped 3 bases from V and 2 bases from J, with 6 bases between. CDR3 in DNA: TGTGCCAGTAGTATCCACCCCACAGATACGCAGTATTTT. Translated, it gives CASSIHPTDTQYF.

This chain connects TRBV24-1 to TRBJ2-1; the D is unclear. The CDR3 is 14 amino acids. Trimming took off 3 bases at V and 9 bases at J, with 14 bases between the two ends. CDR1 is KGHDR, CDR2 SFDVKD, per germline. The CDR3 DNA follows: TGTGCCACCAGTGATCACCCAAGATTTGCTGAGCAGTTCTTC. It specifies CATSDHPRFAEQFF.

A note on this clonotype: This may stem from a read error, because a much larger clone lies one nucleotide away. The chain carries TRBV12-3 or TRBV12-4 and TRBJ2-1, with 11 bases that match TRBD2. The CDR3 extends over 15 amino acids. The DNA of the CDR3 is TGTGCCAGCATTTTAGTAGCGGGAGGGTACGATGAGCAGTTCTTC. It specifies CASILVAGGYDEQFF.

V gene TRBV2 combines with J gene TRBJ2-5, with TRBD2 matching over 9 bases. Germline values: CDR1 SNHLY, CDR2 FYNNEI. J was trimmed by 5 bases and V by 4 bases; bases with no gene match: 5. The CDR3 covers 14 residues. CDR3 sequence: CASSGTSDWETQYF. CDR3 in DNA: TGTGCCAGCAGTGGGACTAGCGACTGGGAGACCCAGTACTTC.

Only a few counts were recorded for this clonotype. The V and J genes are TRBV15 and TRBJ2-1; D unclear. Germline V gives CDR1 LNHNV, CDR2 YYDKDF (reference sequence). The length of the CDR3 is 15 residues. V gave up 1 base and J gave up 0 bases, with 7 bases separating them. The CDR3, as DNA: TGTGCCACCAGCAGAGTGGGCTCCTCCTACAATGAGCAGTTCTTC. Its translation: CATSRVGSSYNEQFF.

V is TRBV2 and J is TRBJ1-2; maybe TRBD1 (6 bases). V lost 6 bases and J 2 bases, leaving 10 bases between the germline ends. CDR3 length: 13 residues. From germline, CDR1 is SNHLY and CDR2 FYNNEI. For the CDR3, the DNA is TGTGCCAGCAGCGGACAGAGAAACTATGGCTACACCTTC. Amino acid sequence: CASSGQRNYGYTF.

This clonotype has only one observation. A much larger clone lies a single base off, so this may be a read error. V usage is TRBV11-1 and J usage is TRBJ2-1; 8 nucleotides match TRBD2. This CDR3 has 16 residues. V shed 5 bases and J 8 bases; nucleotides not matched to a gene: 14. Germline V gene data show CDR1 as SGHAT and CDR2 as FQDESV (reference sequence). Written as DNA, the CDR3 is TGTGCCAGCAGCGCTCAGGGAGGGCGGGGGGTCCATGAGCAGTTCTTC. Amino acid sequence: CASSAQGGRGVHEQFF.

The V call is TRBV9, the J call TRBJ1-2; 8 bases are shared with TRBD1. The CDR3 runs to 12 residues. With V trimmed by 5 bases and J by 6 bases, 3 bases remained unmatched. The germline V gene encodes CDR1 SGDLS and CDR2 YYNGEE. The CDR3 DNA reads as TGTGCCAGCAGTAAACAGGGGGATGGCTACACCTTC. Encoded protein: CASSKQGDGYTF.

This clonotype appeared a few times. The chain has TRBV10-3 and TRBJ2-1; 9 bases fit TRBD2. V gave up 10 bases and J gave up 2 bases; unmatched junction bases: 9. This CDR3 comprises 15 residues. The germline gives CDR1 ENHRY, CDR2 SYGVKD. The CDR3 DNA reads as TGTGCCACCAACGGCGGGGGGGCTGCCTACAATGAGCAGTTCTTC. It encodes CATNGGGAAYNEQFF.

The chain uses TRBV19 and TRBJ1-6; maybe TRBD1 (6 bases). CDR3 length equals 17 residues. Deletions cut 5 bases from V and 10 bases from J, with 24 bases between. Germline CDR1 and CDR2: LNHDA and SQIVND (reference sequence). The DNA of the CDR3 is TGTGCCAGTAGTTCACTCGCCGGGGGGGCAAAGGGCTCACCCCTCCACTTT. This gives the protein CASSSLAGGAKGSPLHF. The full variable domain, completed using reference TRBV19 and TRBJ1-6, is DGGITQSPKYLFRKEGQNVTLSCEQNLNHDAMYWYRQDPGQGLRLIYYSQIVNDFQKGDIAEGYSVSREKKESFPLTVTSAQKNPTAFYLCASSSLAGGAKGSPLHFGNGTRLTVT.